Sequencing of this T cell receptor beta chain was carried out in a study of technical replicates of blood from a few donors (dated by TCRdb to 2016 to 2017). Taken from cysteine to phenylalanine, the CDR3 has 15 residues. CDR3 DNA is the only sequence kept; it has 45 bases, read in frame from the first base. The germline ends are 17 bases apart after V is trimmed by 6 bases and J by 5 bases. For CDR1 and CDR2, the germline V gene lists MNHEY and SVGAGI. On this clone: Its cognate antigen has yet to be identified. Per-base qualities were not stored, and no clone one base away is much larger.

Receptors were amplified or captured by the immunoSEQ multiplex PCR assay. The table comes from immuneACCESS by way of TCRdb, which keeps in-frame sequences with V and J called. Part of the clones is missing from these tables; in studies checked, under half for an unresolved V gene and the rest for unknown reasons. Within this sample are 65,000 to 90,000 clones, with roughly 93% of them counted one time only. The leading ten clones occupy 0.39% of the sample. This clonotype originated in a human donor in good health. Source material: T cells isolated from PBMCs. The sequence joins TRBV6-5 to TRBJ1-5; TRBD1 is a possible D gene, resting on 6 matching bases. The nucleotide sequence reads TGTGCCAGCAGGGCCCAAACAGGGACCGATCAGCCCCAGCATTTT. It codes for CASRAQTGTDQPQHF.